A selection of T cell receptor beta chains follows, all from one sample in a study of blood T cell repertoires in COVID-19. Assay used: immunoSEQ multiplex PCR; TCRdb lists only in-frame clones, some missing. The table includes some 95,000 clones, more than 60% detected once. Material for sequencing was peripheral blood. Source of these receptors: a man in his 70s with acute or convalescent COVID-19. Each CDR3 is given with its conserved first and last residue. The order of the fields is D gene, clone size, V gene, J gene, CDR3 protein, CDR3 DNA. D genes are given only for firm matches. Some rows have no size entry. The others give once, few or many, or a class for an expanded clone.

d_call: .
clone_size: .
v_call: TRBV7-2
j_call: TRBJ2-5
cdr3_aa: CASSLAGRETQYF
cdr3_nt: TGTGCCAGCAGCTTAGCAGGGAGAGAGACCCAGTACTTC

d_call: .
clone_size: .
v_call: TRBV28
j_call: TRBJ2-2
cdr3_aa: CATSRVGAGELFF
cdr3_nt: TGTGCCACGTCCAGGGTCGGCGCCGGGGAGCTGTTTTTT

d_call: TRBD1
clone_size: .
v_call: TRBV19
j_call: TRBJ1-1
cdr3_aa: CASTPGQGKSTEAFF
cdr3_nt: TGTGCCAGTACCCCGGGACAGGGGAAGAGCACTGAAGCTTTCTTT

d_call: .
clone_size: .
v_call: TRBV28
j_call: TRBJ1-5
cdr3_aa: CASSLGGSRNQPQHF
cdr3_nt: TGTGCCAGCAGTTTGGGGGGATCTCGCAATCAGCCCCAGCATTTT

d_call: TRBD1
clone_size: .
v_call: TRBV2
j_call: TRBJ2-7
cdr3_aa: CASSGQGWVYEQYF
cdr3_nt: TGTGCCAGCAGTGGACAGGGTTGGGTCTACGAGCAGTACTTC

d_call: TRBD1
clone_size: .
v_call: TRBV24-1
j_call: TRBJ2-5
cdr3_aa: CATSDGQGRWETQYF
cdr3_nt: TGTGCCACCAGTGATGGACAGGGGCGGTGGGAGACCCAGTACTTC

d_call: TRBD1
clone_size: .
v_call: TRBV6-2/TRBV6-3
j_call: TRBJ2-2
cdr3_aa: CASSPDRGRTGELFF
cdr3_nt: TGTGCCAGCAGTCCGGACAGGGGACGCACCGGGGAGCTGTTTTTT

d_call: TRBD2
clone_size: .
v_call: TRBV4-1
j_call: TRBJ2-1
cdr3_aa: CASSQVGGRFNEQFF
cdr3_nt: TGCGCCAGCAGCCAAGTCGGCGGGAGGTTCAATGAGCAGTTCTTC

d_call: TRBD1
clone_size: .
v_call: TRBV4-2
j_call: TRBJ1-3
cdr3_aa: CASSRQGPGNTIYF
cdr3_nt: TGTGCCAGCAGTCGACAGGGGCCTGGAAACACCATATATTTT

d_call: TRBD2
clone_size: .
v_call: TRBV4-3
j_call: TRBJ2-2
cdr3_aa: CASSQDMASGKHRGAVF
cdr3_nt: TGCGCCAGCAGCCAAGATATGGCTAGCGGTAAACACCGGGGAGCTGTTTTT

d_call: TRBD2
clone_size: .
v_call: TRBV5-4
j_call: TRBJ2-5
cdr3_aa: CASRLAVQETQYF
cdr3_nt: TGTGCCAGCAGACTAGCGGTCCAAGAGACCCAGTACTTC

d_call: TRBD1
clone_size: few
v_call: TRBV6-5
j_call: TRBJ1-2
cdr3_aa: CASSSDRGRGYGYTF
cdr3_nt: TGTGCCAGCAGTTCCGACAGGGGGCGCGGTTATGGCTACACCTTC

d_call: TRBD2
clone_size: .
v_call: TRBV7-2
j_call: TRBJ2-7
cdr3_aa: CASSSTSGNYEQYF
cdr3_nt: TGTGCCAGCAGTTCGACTAGCGGGAACTACGAGCAGTACTTC

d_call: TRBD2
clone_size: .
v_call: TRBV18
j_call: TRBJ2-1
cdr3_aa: CASSPPSSGRGYEQFF
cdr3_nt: TGTGCCAGCTCACCACCGTCTAGCGGGAGGGGTTATGAGCAGTTCTTC

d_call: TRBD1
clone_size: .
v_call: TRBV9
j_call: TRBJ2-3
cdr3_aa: CASSVAGQGGGDTQYF
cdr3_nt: TGTGCCAGCAGCGTCGCGGGACAGGGAGGAGGAGATACGCAGTATTTT

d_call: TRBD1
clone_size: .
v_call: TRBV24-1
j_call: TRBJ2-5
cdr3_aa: CATSDDRGGETQYF
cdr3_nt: TGTGCCACCAGTGATGACAGGGGTGGCGAGACCCAGTACTTC

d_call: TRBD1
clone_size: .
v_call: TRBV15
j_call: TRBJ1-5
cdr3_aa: CATSRGDRAAQPQHF
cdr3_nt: TGTGCCACCAGCAGGGGGGACAGGGCGGCTCAGCCCCAGCATTTT

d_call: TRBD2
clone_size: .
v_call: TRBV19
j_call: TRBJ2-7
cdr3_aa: CASRGYRAGVTYEQYF
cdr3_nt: TGTGCCAGTAGGGGCTATAGAGCGGGGGTGACCTACGAGCAGTACTTC

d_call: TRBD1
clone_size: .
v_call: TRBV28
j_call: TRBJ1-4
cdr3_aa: CASRRFGTGGEKLFF
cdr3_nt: TGTGCCAGCCGGCGCTTCGGGACAGGGGGTGAAAAACTGTTTTTT

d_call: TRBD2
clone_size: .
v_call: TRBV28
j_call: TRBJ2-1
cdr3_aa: CASSSRLAASYNEQFF
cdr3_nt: TGTGCCAGCAGCTCACGACTAGCAGCATCCTACAATGAGCAGTTCTTC

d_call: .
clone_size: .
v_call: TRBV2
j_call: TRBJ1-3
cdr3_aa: CASSPQGGRNTIYF
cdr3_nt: TGTGCCAGCAGTCCTCAGGGAGGACGAAACACCATATATTTT

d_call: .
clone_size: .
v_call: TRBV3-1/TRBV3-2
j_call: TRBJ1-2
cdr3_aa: CASSQAAGYTF
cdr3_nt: TGTGCCAGCAGCCAGGCGGCGGGCTACACCTTC

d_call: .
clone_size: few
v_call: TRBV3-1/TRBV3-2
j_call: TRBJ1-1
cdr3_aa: CASSQRQGEAFF
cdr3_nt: TGTGCCAGCAGCCAACGTCAGGGTGAAGCTTTCTTT

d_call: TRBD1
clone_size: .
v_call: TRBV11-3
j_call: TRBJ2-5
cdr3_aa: CASSLGFATGGATQYF
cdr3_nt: TGTGCCAGCAGCTTAGGATTTGCGACAGGGGGCGCGACCCAGTACTTC

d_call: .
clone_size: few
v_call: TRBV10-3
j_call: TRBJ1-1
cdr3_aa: CASTATTGLNTEAFF
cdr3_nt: TGTGCCTCAACCGCAACGACAGGACTGAACACTGAAGCTTTCTTT

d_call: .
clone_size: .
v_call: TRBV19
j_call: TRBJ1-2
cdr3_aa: CASISNEYGYTF
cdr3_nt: TGTGCCAGTATCTCTAACGAATATGGCTACACCTTC

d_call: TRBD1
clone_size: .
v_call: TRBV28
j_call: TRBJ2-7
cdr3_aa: CASKEGGTGPYEQYF
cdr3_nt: TGTGCCAGCAAAGAGGGGGGGACAGGGCCCTACGAGCAGTACTTC

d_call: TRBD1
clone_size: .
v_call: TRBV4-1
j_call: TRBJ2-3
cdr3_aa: CASSQIGFGQAGDTQYF
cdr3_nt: TGCGCCAGCAGCCAGATAGGATTTGGACAGGCAGGAGATACGCAGTATTTT

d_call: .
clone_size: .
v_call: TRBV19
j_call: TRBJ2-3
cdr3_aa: CASSIRDSRGDTQYF
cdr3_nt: TGTGCCAGTAGTATTAGAGACTCGCGGGGTGATACGCAGTATTTT

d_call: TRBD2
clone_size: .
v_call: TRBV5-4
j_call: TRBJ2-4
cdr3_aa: CASSSGLAGVAKNIQYF
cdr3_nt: TGTGCCAGCAGCTCGGGACTAGCGGGAGTAGCCAAAAACATTCAGTACTTC

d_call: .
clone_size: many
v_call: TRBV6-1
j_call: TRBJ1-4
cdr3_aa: CASREAGGPGEKLFF
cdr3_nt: TGTGCCAGCAGGGAAGCCGGGGGTCCTGGTGAAAAACTGTTTTTT

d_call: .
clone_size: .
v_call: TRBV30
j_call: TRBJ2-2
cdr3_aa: CASFNRGNGELFF
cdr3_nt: TGTGCCTCTTTTAACCGGGGGAACGGGGAGCTGTTTTTT

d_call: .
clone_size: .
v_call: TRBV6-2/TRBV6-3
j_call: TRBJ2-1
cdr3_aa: CASSQVYNEQFF
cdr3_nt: TGTGCCAGCAGTCAGGTTTACAATGAGCAGTTCTTC

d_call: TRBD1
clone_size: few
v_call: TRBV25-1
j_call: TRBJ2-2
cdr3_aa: CASGRTGHLPGELFF
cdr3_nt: TGTGCCAGCGGAAGGACAGGGCATTTGCCCGGGGAGCTGTTTTTT

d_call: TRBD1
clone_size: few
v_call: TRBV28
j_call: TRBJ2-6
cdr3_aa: CASSLRGPSGANVLTF
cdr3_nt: TGTGCCAGCAGTCTCAGGGGGCCCTCTGGGGCCAACGTCCTGACTTTC

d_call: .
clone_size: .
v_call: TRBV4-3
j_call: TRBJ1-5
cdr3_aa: CASSLVLNQPQHF
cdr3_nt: TGCGCCAGCAGCCTGGTACTCAATCAGCCCCAGCATTTT

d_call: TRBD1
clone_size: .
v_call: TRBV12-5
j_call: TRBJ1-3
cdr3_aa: CASAPGQGRRPIYF
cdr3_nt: TGTGCTAGTGCTCCCGGACAGGGAAGGCGCCCCATATATTTT

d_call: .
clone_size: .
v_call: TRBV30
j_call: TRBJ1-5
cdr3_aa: CAWSVIGGSQPQHF
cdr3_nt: TGTGCCTGGAGTGTAATCGGAGGGAGTCAGCCCCAGCATTTT

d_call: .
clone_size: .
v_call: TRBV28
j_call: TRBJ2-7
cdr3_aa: CASSLSSSPNYEQYF
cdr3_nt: TGTGCCAGCAGTTTGAGTAGTTCCCCCAACTACGAGCAGTACTTC

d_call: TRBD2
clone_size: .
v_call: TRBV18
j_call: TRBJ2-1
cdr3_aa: CASSPPSGRSTEQFF
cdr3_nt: TGTGCCAGCTCACCGCCTAGCGGGAGATCAACGGAGCAGTTCTTC

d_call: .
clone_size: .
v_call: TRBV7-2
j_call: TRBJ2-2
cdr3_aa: CASSSTSTLNTGELFF
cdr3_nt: TGTGCCAGCAGCTCCACTAGCACTCTTAACACCGGGGAGCTGTTTTTT

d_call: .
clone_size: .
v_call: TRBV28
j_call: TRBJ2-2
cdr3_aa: CASSPPEANTGELFF
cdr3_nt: TGTGCCAGCAGTCCCCCAGAGGCGAACACCGGGGAGCTGTTTTTT

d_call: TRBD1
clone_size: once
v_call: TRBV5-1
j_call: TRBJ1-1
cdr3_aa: CASSLDRGNTEAFF
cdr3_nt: TGCGCCAGCAGCTTGGACAGGGGAAACACTGAAGCTTTCTTT

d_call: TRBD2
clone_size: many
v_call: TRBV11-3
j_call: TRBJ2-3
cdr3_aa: CASSLDGGRVDTQYF
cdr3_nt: TGTGCCAGCAGCTTAGACGGCGGGAGAGTGGATACGCAGTATTTT

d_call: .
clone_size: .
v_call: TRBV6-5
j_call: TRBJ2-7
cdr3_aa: CASRISIGSSYEQYF
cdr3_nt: TGTGCCAGCAGAATTTCGATTGGCAGTTCCTACGAGCAGTACTTC

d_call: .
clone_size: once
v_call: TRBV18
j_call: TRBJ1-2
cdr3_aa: CASSPSGVEGYTF
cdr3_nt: TGTGCCAGCTCCCCCTCGGGTGTGGAGGGCTACACCTTC

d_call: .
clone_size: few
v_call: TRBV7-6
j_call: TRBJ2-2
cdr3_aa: CASSVRGRRGTGELFF
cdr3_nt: TGTGCCAGCAGCGTTCGGGGGAGGCGGGGCACCGGGGAGCTGTTTTTT

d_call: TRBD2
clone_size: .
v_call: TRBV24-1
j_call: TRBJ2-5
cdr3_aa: CATSDLFAGGPEETQYF
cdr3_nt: TGTGCCACCAGTGATTTGTTTGCGGGAGGGCCAGAGGAGACCCAGTACTTC

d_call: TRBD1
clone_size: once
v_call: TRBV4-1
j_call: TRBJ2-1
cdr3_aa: CASSQERQGTYNEQFF
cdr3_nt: TGCGCCAGCAGCCAAGAACGACAGGGGACCTACAATGAGCAGTTCTTC

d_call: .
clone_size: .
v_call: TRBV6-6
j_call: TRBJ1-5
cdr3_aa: CASMIGGQEGNQPQHF
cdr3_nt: TGTGCCAGCATGATAGGAGGGCAGGAAGGCAATCAGCCCCAGCATTTT

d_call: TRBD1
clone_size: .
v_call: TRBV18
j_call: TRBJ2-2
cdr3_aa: CASSPGQLTGELFF
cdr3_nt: TGTGCCAGCTCACCGGGACAGCTCACCGGGGAGCTGTTTTTT

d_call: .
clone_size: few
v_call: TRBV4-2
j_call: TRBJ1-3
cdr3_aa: CASSQDWTPGNTIYF
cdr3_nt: TGTGCCAGCAGCCAAGACTGGACACCTGGAAACACCATATATTTT

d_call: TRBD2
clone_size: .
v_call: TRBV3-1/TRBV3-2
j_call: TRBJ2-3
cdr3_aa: CASSQDIPASASGTIDTQYF
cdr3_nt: TGTGCCAGCAGCCAAGATATTCCTGCCTCGGCTAGCGGGACCATAGATACGCAGTATTTT

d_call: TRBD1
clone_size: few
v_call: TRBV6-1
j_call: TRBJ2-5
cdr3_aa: CASSGPWTGVKETQYF
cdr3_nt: TGTGCCAGCAGTGGGCCCTGGACAGGGGTAAAGGAGACCCAGTACTTC

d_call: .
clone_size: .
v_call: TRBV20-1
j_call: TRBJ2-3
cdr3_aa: CSASQGGGTDTQYF
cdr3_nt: TGCAGTGCAAGTCAGGGGGGAGGCACAGATACGCAGTATTTT

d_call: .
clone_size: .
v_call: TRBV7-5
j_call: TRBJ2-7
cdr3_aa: CARSLAASGSYEQYF
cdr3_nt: TGTGCCAGAAGCTTAGCGGCAAGCGGGAGCTACGAGCAGTACTTC

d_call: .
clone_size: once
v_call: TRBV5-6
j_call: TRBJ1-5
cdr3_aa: CASSQLQGNQPQHF
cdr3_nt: TGTGCCAGCAGCCAATTACAGGGAAATCAGCCCCAGCATTTT

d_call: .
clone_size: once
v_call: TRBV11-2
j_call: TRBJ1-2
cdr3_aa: CASSLVGLLNYGYTF
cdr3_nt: TGTGCCAGCAGCTTAGTGGGGCTCCTGAACTATGGCTACACCTTC